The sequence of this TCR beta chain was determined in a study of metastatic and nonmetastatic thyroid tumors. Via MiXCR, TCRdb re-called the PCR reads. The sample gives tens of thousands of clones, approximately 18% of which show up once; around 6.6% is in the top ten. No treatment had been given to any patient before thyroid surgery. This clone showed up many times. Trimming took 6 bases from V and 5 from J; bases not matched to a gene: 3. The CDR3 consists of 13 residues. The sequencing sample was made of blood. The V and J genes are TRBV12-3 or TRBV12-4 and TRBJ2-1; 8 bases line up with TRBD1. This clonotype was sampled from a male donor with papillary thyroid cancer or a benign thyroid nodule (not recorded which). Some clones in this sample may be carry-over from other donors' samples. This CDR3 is CASSAQGDNEQFF. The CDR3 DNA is TGTGCCAGCAGCGCACAGGGGGACAATGAGCAGTTCTTC.